This paragraph covers one T cell receptor beta chain sequence. The antigen is undetermined. Germline CDR1 and CDR2: SQVTM and ANQGSEA. The CDR3 is 16 amino acids. The junction had 14 bases not matched to a gene; V was cut back by 4 bases and J by 6 bases. Repertoires were generated with immunoSEQ multiplex PCR, while TCRdb's copy carries only in-frame clones and drops some. The sample records hundreds of thousands of clones, 60% to 75% being singletons. This entry comes from a study of cytotoxic CD8 clonotypes in ibrutinib-treated CLL. Study-wide results and caveats: Public clonotypes, rarely seen, contracted or held steady on treatment. Baseline levels of clonality went above those of age-matched healthy donors and moved with circulating CD8+ T-cell counts.

V and J are TRBV29-1 and TRBJ2-1, with 8 positions matching TRBD2. The clonotype was recovered from a human donor with chronic lymphocytic leukemia. The sequences come from PBMCs, collected after 24 months of ibrutinib treatment. CDR3 in amino acids: CSVAYSGIGIRNEQFF. For the CDR3, the DNA is TGCAGCGTTGCTTATAGCGGGATAGGTATACGCAATGAGCAGTTCTTC.